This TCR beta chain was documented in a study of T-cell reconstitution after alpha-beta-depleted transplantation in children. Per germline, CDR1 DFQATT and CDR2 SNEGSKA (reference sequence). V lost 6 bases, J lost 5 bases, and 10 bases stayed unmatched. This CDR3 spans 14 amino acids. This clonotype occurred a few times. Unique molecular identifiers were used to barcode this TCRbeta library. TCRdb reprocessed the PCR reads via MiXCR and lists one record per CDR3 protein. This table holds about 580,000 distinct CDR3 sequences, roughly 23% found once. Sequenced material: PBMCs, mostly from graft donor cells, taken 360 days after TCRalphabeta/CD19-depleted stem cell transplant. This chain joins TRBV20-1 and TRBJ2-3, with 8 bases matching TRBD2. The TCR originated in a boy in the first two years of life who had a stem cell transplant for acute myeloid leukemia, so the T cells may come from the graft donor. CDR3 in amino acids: CSARDPAGEDTQYF. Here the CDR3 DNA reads TGCAGTGCCCGAGATCCAGCGGGGGAAGATACGCAGTATTTT.